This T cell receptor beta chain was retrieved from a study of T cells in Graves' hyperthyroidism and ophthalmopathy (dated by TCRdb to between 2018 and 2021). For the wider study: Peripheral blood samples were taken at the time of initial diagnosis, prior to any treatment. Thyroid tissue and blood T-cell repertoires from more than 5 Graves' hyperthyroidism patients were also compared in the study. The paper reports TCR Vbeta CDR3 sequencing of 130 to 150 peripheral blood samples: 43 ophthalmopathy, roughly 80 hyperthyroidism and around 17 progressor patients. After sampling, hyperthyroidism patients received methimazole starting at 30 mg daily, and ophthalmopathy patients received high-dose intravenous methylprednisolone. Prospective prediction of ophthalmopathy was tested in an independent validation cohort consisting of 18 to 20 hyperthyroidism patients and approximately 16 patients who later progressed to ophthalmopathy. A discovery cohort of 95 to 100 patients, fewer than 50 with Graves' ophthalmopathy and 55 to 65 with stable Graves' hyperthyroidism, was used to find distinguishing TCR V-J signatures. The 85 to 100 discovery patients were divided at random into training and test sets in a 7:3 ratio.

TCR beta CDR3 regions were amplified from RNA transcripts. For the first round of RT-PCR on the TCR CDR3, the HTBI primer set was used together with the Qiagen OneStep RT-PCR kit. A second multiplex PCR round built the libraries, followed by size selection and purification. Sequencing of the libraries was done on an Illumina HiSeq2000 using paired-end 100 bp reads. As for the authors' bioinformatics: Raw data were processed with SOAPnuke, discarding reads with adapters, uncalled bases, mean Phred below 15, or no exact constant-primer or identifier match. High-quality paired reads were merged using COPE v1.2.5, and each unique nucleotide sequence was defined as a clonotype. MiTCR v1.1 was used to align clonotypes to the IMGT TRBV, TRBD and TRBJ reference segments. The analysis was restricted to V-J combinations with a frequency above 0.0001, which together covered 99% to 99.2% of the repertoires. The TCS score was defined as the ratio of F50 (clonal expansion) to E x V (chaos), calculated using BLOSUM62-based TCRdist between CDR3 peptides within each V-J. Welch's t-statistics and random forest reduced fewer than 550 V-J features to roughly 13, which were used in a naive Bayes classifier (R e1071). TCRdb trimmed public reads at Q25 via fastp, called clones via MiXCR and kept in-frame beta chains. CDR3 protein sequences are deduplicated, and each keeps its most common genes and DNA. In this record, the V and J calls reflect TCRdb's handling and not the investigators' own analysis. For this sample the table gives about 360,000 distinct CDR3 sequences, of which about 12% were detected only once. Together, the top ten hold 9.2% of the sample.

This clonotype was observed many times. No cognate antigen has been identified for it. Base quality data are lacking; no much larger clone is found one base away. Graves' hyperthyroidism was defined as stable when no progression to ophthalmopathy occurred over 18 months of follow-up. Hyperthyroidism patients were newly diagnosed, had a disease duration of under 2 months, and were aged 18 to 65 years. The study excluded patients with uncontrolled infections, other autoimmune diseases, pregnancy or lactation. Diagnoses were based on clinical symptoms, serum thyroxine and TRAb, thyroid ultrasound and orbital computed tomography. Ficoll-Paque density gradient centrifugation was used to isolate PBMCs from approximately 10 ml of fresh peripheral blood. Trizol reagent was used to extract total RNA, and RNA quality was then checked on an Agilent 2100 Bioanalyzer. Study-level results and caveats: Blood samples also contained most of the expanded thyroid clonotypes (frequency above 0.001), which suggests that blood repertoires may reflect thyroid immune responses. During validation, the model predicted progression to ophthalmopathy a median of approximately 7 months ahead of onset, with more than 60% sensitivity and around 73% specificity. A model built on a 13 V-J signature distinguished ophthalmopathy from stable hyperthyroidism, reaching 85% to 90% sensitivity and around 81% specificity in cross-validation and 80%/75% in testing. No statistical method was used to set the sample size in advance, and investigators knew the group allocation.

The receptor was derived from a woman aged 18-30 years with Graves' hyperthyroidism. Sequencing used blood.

The DNA sequence is as follows: TGTGCCAGCAGTGAAGCGCTACATGCTCTTAACTATGGCTACACCTTC. It codes for CASSEALHALNYGYTF. The chain links TRBV6-1 with TRBJ1-2; the D gene lacks a confident call. CDR1 is given as MNHNS and CDR2 as SASEGT, both from the germline V gene. V and J are truncated by 0 bases and 1 base respectively, leaving an intervening sequence of 12 bases. The CDR3 sequence holds 16 residues, the cysteine and phenylalanine included. Only the CDR3 portion is preserved as DNA: 48 bases, with reading frame beginning at the first base.